This T cell receptor beta chain originates from a study of OX40 agonist ivuxolimab in advanced cancers. Study-wide context: Prior anti-PD-1, anti-PD-L1 or anti-CTLA-4 therapy did not bar entry, and roughly 40% had some.

The J segment lost 0 bases and the V segment lost 2 bases, leaving 3 bases of the junction unmatched. CDR1 is GTSNPN and CDR2 is SVGIG in the germline V gene (reference sequence). This CDR3 region has 17 residues. Points on this clone: Its target is unknown.

Assay: immunoSEQ multiplex PCR; the TCRdb copy retains only in-frame clones and omits some. Of roughly 92,000 clones listed, roughly 80% are singletons. The study's findings and limits: The study found among the lowest clonal expansion in partial responders at 0.1-3.0 mg/kg. Circulating CD4+ and CD8+ T cells showed clonal expansion by week 6 at 0.1 to 3.0 mg/kg.

Patients were excluded for autoimmune disease history or systemic immunosuppression. Sequencing was performed on CD4+ or CD8+ T cells sorted from blood, taken in a trial of the OX40 agonist ivuxolimab. The receptor's source is an adult with an advanced solid tumor such as melanoma, head and neck, liver or kidney cancer. The V call is TRBV30, the J call TRBJ2-3; 15 positions agree with TRBD2. The CDR3 DNA is TGTGCCTGGAGTCGGACTAGCGGGGGGGCTAGCACAGATACGCAGTATTTT. It is translated as CAWSRTSGGASTDTQYF.